The entry below gives a single T cell receptor (beta chain) sequence along with its context. The V end lost 2 bases, the J end lost 2 bases, and 3 bases lay between the germline ends. This CDR3 has 12 amino acids. Germline V gives CDR1 SNHLY, CDR2 FYNNEI. The time point here: pretreatment peripheral blood. This record comes from a study of PD-L1 blockade in urothelial cancer. The method was immunoSEQ multiplex PCR; TCRdb's version includes in-frame clones alone and lacks a portion of them. The sample contains about 50,000 clones, approximately 85% of which appear only once. The chain uses TRBV2 and TRBJ1-1; no reliable D call. The sequencing used PBMCs, collected around atezolizumab (anti-PD-L1) treatment. This receptor was obtained from a man aged 70 or older with urothelial cancer. The CDR3 protein is CASSEYNTEAFF. The CDR3 DNA reads as TGTGCCAGCAGTGAATATAACACTGAAGCTTTCTTT.